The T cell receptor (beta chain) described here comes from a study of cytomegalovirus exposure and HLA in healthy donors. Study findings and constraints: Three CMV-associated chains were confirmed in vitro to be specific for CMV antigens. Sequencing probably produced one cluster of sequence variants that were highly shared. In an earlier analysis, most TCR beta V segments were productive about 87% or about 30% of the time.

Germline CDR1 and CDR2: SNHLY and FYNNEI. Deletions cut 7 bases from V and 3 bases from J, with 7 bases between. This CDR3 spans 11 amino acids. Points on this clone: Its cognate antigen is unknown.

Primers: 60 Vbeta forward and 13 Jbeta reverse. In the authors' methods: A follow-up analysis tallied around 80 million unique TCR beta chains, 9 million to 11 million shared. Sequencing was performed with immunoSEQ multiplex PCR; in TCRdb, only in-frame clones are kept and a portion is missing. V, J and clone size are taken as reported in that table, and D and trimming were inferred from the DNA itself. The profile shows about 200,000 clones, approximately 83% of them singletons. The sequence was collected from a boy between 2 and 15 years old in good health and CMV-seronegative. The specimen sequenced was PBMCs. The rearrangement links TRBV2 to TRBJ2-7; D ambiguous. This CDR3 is CASKAGYEQYF. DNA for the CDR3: TGTGCCAGCAAGGCAGGCTACGAGCAGTACTTC.